The next 22 T cell receptor beta chains were all read from a single sample in a study of shared clonotypes between healthy human individuals. The protocol was immunoSEQ multiplex PCR, while the TCRdb copy is restricted to in-frame clones and leaves out a portion. The data show under 2,500,000 clones, about 94% seen once. The sequencing sample was made of naive CD4+ T cells sorted from blood. Subset noted: CD45RA+ positively selected. The receptor set was obtained from a man aged 18 to 30 in good health.

About this clone: Other DNA sequences in the same sample also yield this CDR3. The V call is TRBV9, the J call TRBJ2-1; TRBD2 matches 8 bases. After removal of 2 bases from V and 1 base from J, the junction contained 2 bases not matched to a gene. CDR1 is SGDLS, CDR2 YYNGEE, per germline. The CDR3 is made up of 15 amino acids. The CDR3 nucleotides read TGTGCCAGCAGCGTGAGCGGGAGTTCCTACAATGAGCAGTTCTTC. Protein sequence: CASSVSGSSYNEQFF.

CDR3 nucleotide sequence: TGCGCCAGCAGCTTGGAGGGACTAGCGGGAGTCTACGAGCAGTACTTC. This encodes CASSLEGLAGVYEQYF. The chain couples TRBV5-1 to TRBJ2-7, with 14 nucleotides matching TRBD2. The CDR3 runs 16 residues. V lost 0 bases and J lost 3; bases outside the gene matches: 2. Germline V gene sequence: CDR1 SGHRS, CDR2 YFSETQ.

The chain employs TRBV27 and TRBJ2-2; tentatively, D is TRBD1 (6 bases). Germline V gives CDR1 MNHEY, CDR2 SMNVEV (reference sequence). The V end was cut by 6 bases, the J end by 5 bases, with 7 bases between. CDR3 length: 12 residues. The CDR3 DNA reads TGTGCCAGCAGCGGGACAACCGGGGAGCTGTTTTTT. It translates to CASSGTTGELFF.

This rearrangement joins TRBV7-2 to TRBJ1-1; D is unclear. From germline, CDR1 is SGHTA and CDR2 FQGNSA. V lost 4 bases and J 0 bases, leaving 9 bases between the germline ends. There are 14 residues in the CDR3. CDR3 bases: TGTGCCAGCAGCTCGCCGACACTGAACACTGAAGCTTTCTTT. It encodes CASSSPTLNTEAFF.

The chain links TRBV7-9 to TRBJ1-6; 8 bases line up with TRBD1. J gave up 9 bases and V 4 bases, and 8 bases lay outside the gene matches. CDR3 length: 15 amino acids. Per the germline V gene, CDR1 is SEHNR and CDR2 is FQNEAQ (reference sequence). The CDR3 nucleotides are TGTGCCAGCAGCTCCCCAGACAGGGGAGCTTCACCCCTCCACTTT. It is translated as CASSSPDRGASPLHF. Based on the CDR3 plus reference TRBV7-9 and TRBJ1-6, the full variable domain is DTGVSQNPRHKITKRGQNVTFRCDPISEHNRLYWYRQTLGQGPEFLTYFQNEAQLEKSRLLSDRFSAERPKGSFSTLEIQRTEQGDSAMYLCASSSPDRGASPLHFGNGTRLTVT.

This chain's CDR3 is CSVRGRGSKETQYF. The CDR3, as DNA: TGCAGCGTACGCGGTCGTGGCAGCAAAGAGACCCAGTACTTC. The chain joins TRBV29-1 to TRBJ2-5; D gene unclear. The germline V gene encodes CDR1 SQVTM and CDR2 ANQGSEA. The V end was cut by 6 bases, the J end by 3 bases, with 17 bases between. The CDR3 extends over 14 amino acids.

The rearrangement joins TRBV19 to TRBJ1-6; TRBD1 aligns across 8 bases. This CDR3 has 14 amino acids. The germline V gene encodes CDR1 LNHDA and CDR2 SQIVND (reference sequence). Trimming removed 2 bases from V and 9 bases from J; junction bases left unmatched: 3. CDR3 DNA sequence: TGTGCCAGTAGTATACAGGGGGCAGCTTCACCCCTCCACTTT. It specifies CASSIQGAASPLHF.

The rearrangement joins TRBV5-1 to TRBJ1-4; no clear D gene. V lost 0 bases and J lost 3, with 18 bases in between. From germline, CDR1 is SGHRS and CDR2 YFSETQ. The CDR3 covers 18 residues. The DNA for the CDR3 is TGCGCCAGCAGCTTGGCTCAGACCACTACATTCTCTAATGAAAAACTGTTTTTT. This translates into CASSLAQTTTFSNEKLFF.

The chain has TRBV30 and TRBJ1-6, with D possibly TRBD1 on 5 matching bases. Deletions cut 2 bases from V and 7 bases from J, with 9 bases between. The CDR3 totals 13 residues. CDR1 GTSNPN and CDR2 SVGIG come from the germline V gene (reference sequence). In nucleotides, the CDR3 is TGTGCCTGGAGTTCGGGGCGGAATTCACCCCTCCACTTT. This gives the protein CAWSSGRNSPLHF.

The chain couples TRBV4-1 to TRBJ2-5; 7 nucleotides line up with TRBD1. The CDR3 extends over 15 amino acids. The germline V gene encodes CDR1 MGHRA and CDR2 YSYEKL. V lost 2 bases to trimming and J lost 2 bases; unmatched junction nucleotides: 5. For the CDR3, the DNA is TGCGCCAGCAGCCAAACATCGACAGGGCAAGAGACCCAGTACTTC. Translating it yields CASSQTSTGQETQYF.

As to this clone: Within the sample, other DNA sequences also encode this same CDR3. J is TRBJ1-3 and V is TRBV9; no reliable D call. The CDR3 loop spans 15 amino acids. V shed 0 bases and J shed 2 bases, with 9 bases lying between them. CDR1 and CDR2 from the germline V gene are SGDLS and YYNGEE. The CDR3 nucleotides read TGTGCCAGCAGCGTAGACCCCGGGGCTGGAAACACCATATATTTT. As protein: CASSVDPGAGNTIYF.

The chain joins TRBV29-1 to TRBJ2-7; D is perhaps TRBD2 (5 bases). The CDR3 is made up of 14 amino acids. Germline values: CDR1 SQVTM, CDR2 ANQGSEA. The V end was cut by 5 bases, the J end by 0 bases, with 14 bases between. This CDR3 is CSVWTGLSSYEQYF. CDR3 coding DNA: TGCAGCGTTTGGACGGGGTTGAGCTCCTACGAGCAGTACTTC.

The rearrangement uses TRBV30 and TRBJ1-4; D perhaps matches TRBD1 (5 bases). The CDR3 is made up of 15 amino acids. Germline loops: CDR1 GTSNPN, CDR2 SVGIG (reference sequence). V was cut by 4 bases and J by 8 bases, with 20 bases left in between. The CDR3, as DNA: TGTGCCTGGACCGACCCGGGGCCCATTGGGGAAAAACTGTTTTTT. Protein product: CAWTDPGPIGEKLFF.

The genes are TRBV30 and TRBJ2-7; 7 nucleotides line up with TRBD1. Trimming at V came to 3 bases and at J to 7 bases, leaving 9 bases not matched to a gene. Germline CDR1 and CDR2: GTSNPN and SVGIG (reference sequence). This CDR3 region has 13 residues. CDR3 residues: CAWRNRGRREQYF. CDR3 coding DNA: TGTGCCTGGAGGAACAGGGGCCGCAGGGAGCAGTACTTC.

The chain employs TRBV6-6 and TRBJ2-5, with TRBD1 matching 7 bases. The V gene end was trimmed by 5 bases and the J gene end by 3 bases; junction bases not matched to a gene: 9. The CDR3 has 15 residues. Looked up from germline, CDR1 is MNHNY and CDR2 is SVGAGI (reference sequence). CDR3 sequence (DNA): TGTGCCAGCAGTAACCGGGACAGATTAAAAGAGACCCAGTACTTC. It translates to CASSNRDRLKETQYF.

Comments on this clone: The germline gene is not matched at one end of the junction; a read error may be the cause. The gene calls are TRBV6-6 and TRBJ2-2; TRBD2 is a possible D gene (5 bases). The CDR3 is made up of 16 amino acids. The germline gives CDR1 MNHNY, CDR2 SVGAGI (reference sequence). Here the CDR3 DNA reads TGTGCCAGCAGTTACGGCGAGGGCTCGAAGACCGGGGAGCTGTTTTTT. Translated, it gives CASSYGEGSKTGELFF.

J is TRBJ2-3 and V is TRBV11-2; D is ambiguous. The CDR3 totals 14 residues. With 5 bases removed from V and 3 bases from J, the gap between germline ends came to 12 bases. The V gene's germline CDR1 is SGHAT and CDR2 FQNNGV. CDR3 amino acids: CASSLGTPTDTQYF. The CDR3 nucleotides read TGTGCCAGCAGCCTCGGAACTCCGACAGATACGCAGTATTTT.

A word on this clone: One junction end disagrees with the germline gene, perhaps due to a read error. The chain has TRBV2 and TRBJ2-2; possibly TRBD2 for D (6 bases). CDR3 size: 11 residues. Germline loops: CDR1 SNHLY, CDR2 FYNNEI. CDR3 loop: CASRNTGGLFF. DNA for the CDR3: TGTGCCAGCAGAAACACCGGGGGGCTGTTTTTT. Variable domain in full (rest from reference TRBV2 and TRBJ2-2): EPEVTQTPSHQVTQMGQEVILRCVPISNHLYFYWYRQILGQKVEFLVSFYNNEISEKSEIFDDQFSVERPDGSNFTLKIRSTKLEDSAMYFCASRNTGGLFFGEGSRLTVL.

This chain connects TRBV14 to TRBJ2-3, with D hard to call. CDR1 SGHDN and CDR2 FVKESK come from the germline V gene. The V end lost 4 bases, the J end lost 7 bases, and 9 bases lay between the germline ends. The CDR3 is 12 amino acids. This chain's CDR3 is CASSRLRYTQYF. The CDR3 nucleotides read TGTGCCAGCAGCCGGTTAAGGTATACGCAGTATTTT.

The rearrangement uses TRBV5-1 and TRBJ1-1; D is uncertain. The CDR3 covers 13 residues. Looked up from germline, CDR1 is SGHRS and CDR2 is YFSETQ. Trimming shortened V by 3 bases and J by 5 bases, and 11 bases separated the two germline ends. CDR3 residues: CASSSSVGTEAFF. CDR3 bases: TGCGCCAGCAGCTCCTCAGTGGGAACTGAAGCTTTCTTT.

V usage is TRBV19 and J usage is TRBJ2-3; the D gene could be TRBD1 or TRBD2 (5 bases each). Germline V gene data show CDR1 as LNHDA and CDR2 as SQIVND (reference sequence). This CDR3 comprises 15 residues. V lost 7 bases to trimming and J lost 2 bases, with 16 bases between them. The CDR3 coding sequence is TGTGCCAGTACCGCCGGGACCGAAATCACAGATACGCAGTATTTT. This gives the protein CASTAGTEITDTQYF.

J is TRBJ1-1 and V is TRBV6-5, with a possible D match to TRBD1 (5 bases). Germline V gene lookup returns CDR1 MNHEY and CDR2 SVGAGI. CDR3 length equals 14 residues. Trimming took off 4 bases at V and 1 base at J, with 10 bases between the two ends. This CDR3 reads CASSSSRANTEAFF. As DNA, the CDR3 is TGTGCCAGCAGTTCAAGCAGGGCGAACACTGAAGCTTTCTTT.